This TCR beta chain was sequenced in a study of T cells in Graves' hyperthyroidism and ophthalmopathy. Using RNA transcripts as the source, TCR beta CDR3 regions were amplified. TCR CDR3 regions were first amplified by RT-PCR with HTBI primers. TCRdb ran MiXCR on the multiplex PCR reads and lists one entry per CDR3 protein. The sample has about 560,000 distinct CDR3 sequences, around 17% seen once. This clonotype was found many times. The CDR3 sequence is 13 residues long. The V gene end was trimmed by 5 bases and the J gene end by 4 bases; junction bases not matched to a gene: 3. Per the germline V gene, CDR1 is DFQATT and CDR2 is SNEGSKA (reference sequence).

Sequencing input: blood. The chain has TRBV20-1 and TRBJ1-1, with 11 bases lining up with TRBD1. This receptor was identified in a woman aged 18 to 35 with Graves' hyperthyroidism. In nucleotides, the CDR3 is TGCAGTGCTTCTGGACAGGGGGCCACTGAAGCTTTCTTT. Its protein is CSASGQGATEAFF.